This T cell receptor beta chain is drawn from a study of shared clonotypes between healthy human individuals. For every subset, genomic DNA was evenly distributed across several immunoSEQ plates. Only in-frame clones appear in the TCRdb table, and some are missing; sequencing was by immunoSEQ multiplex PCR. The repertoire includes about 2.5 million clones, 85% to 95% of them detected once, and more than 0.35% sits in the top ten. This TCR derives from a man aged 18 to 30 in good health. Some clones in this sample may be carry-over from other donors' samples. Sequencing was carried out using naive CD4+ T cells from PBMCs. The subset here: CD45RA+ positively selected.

The CDR3 reads CASSVGPSGQGFRKGKETQYF. CDR3 coding DNA: TGTGCCAGCAGCGTAGGCCCCTCGGGACAGGGTTTTAGGAAAGGGAAAGAGACCCAGTACTTC. The V and J genes are TRBV9 and TRBJ2-5, with 9 bases lining up with TRBD1. The junction had 21 bases not matched to a gene; V was cut back by 0 bases and J by 3 bases. The germline V gene has CDR1 SGDLS and CDR2 YYNGEE. The CDR3 consists of 21 residues.